A selection of T cell receptor beta chains follows, all from one sample in a study of T cells in Graves' hyperthyroidism and ophthalmopathy. TCRdb re-called the multiplex PCR reads with MiXCR, one entry per CDR3 protein. The table has 500,000 or so distinct CDR3 sequences, roughly 18% seen once. The sample taken for sequencing was blood. These receptors originate from a woman younger than 30 with Graves' ophthalmopathy. Both conserved end residues are part of each CDR3. D genes are given only for firm matches. The size field is filled for only some rows; it gives once, few, many or a size class.

v_gene	j_gene	abundance	d_gene	CDR3nt	CDR3aa
TRBV7-9	TRBJ2-5	many	NA	TGTGCCAGCAGCTTAGTGGCGGATATCCAAGAGACCCAGTACTTC	CASSLVADIQETQYF
TRBV20-1	TRBJ2-5	few	TRBD1	TGCAGTGCTAACCCGGACAGGGACCAAGAGACCCAGTACTTC	CSANPDRDQETQYF
TRBV7-3	TRBJ2-1	NA	NA	TGTGCCAGCAGCTCCATACTCGGCAATGAGCAGTTCTTC	CASSSILGNEQFF
TRBV20-1	TRBJ2-3	NA	TRBD2	TGCAGTGCTAGAGATCTGGCGGGAGGGGATACGCAGTATTTT	CSARDLAGGDTQYF
TRBV6-6	TRBJ1-6	few	NA	TGTGCCAGCAGTTACTCGATGGCGATACAGGTTAATTCACCCCTCCACTTT	CASSYSMAIQVNSPLHF
TRBV11-2	TRBJ1-2	many	NA	TGTGCCAGCAGCGGAACAGGGATCGTAGGCTACACCTTC	CASSGTGIVGYTF
TRBV6-1	TRBJ1-1	many	TRBD1	TGTGCCAGCAGAACCTTCGCCGGGACAGGGGCATCCACTGAAGCTTTCTTT	CASRTFAGTGASTEAFF
TRBV24-1	TRBJ2-5	few	NA	TGTGCCACCAAGCCGGAAGGGGAGACCCAGTACTTC	CATKPEGETQYF
TRBV28	TRBJ2-1	many	NA	TGTGCCAGCAGTTTTTTAGGCCTGACCGGGGTAAATGAGCAGTTCTTC	CASSFLGLTGVNEQFF
TRBV5-1	TRBJ1-2	NA	NA	TGCGCCAGCAGCTTAACAGGATTTGACTATGGCTACACCTTC	CASSLTGFDYGYTF
TRBV4-3	TRBJ2-5	few	NA	TGCGCCAGCAGCCAAGAGGGTATGGGGGGGACCCAGTACTTC	CASSQEGMGGTQYF
TRBV3-1	TRBJ1-1	few	TRBD1	TGTGCCAGCAGCGCTAAGGGGGCCGGTAAGGCTTTCTTT	CASSAKGAGKAFF
TRBV6-1	TRBJ2-7	many	NA	TGTGCCTCAGGTGAGGGACGGAGCTCCTACGAGCAGTACTTC	CASGEGRSSYEQYF
TRBV5-1	TRBJ1-2	NA	NA	TGCGCCAGCAGCATGGGAGACTATGGCTACACCTTC	CASSMGDYGYTF
TRBV24-1	TRBJ2-3	NA	NA	TGTGCCACCAGTGATTTGGCGGAGGGACACGCGCCCCACACAGATACGCAGTATTTT	CATSDLAEGHAPHTDTQYF
TRBV4-1	TRBJ1-2	NA	TRBD1	TGCGCCAGCAGCCAAGATCTCCCAGGGGGCTTGGGCTACACCTTC	CASSQDLPGGLGYTF